This T cell receptor (beta chain) was captured in a study of T cell responses to AZD1222 COVID-19 vaccine. The study's findings and limits: Recipients of two AZD1222 doses showed rising Spike-specific TCR breadth and depth.

The CDR3 has 15 residues. Germline CDR1 MNHNY, CDR2 SVGAGI (reference sequence). The ends were cut back, 2 bases at V and 0 bases at J, with 9 bases in the middle. In the case of this clone: Its antigen is not identified.

Sequencing used immunoSEQ multiplex PCR; TCRdb keeps in-frame clones, though not all of them. The table lists about 94,000 clones, around 87% of them singletons. Second doses at about 4 or about 12 weeks were pooled. The sequencing used peripheral blood, collected 28 days after the second AZD1222 dose. This TCR was recovered from an adult who received the AZD1222 COVID-19 vaccine. The chain is built from TRBV6-6 and TRBJ2-3, with D possibly being TRBD2 (5 bases). The CDR3 is CASSYGRDSTDTQYF. In DNA form, the CDR3 reads TGTGCCAGCAGTTACGGGAGAGATAGCACAGATACGCAGTATTTT.